This T cell receptor beta chain came from a study of cytomegalovirus exposure and HLA in healthy donors. J gave up 1 base and V 8 bases, and 13 bases lay outside the gene matches. From germline, CDR1 is SGHRS and CDR2 YFSETQ. The CDR3 consists of 17 residues. Primers for the PCR totalled 60 Vbeta and 13 Jbeta. This table comes from immunoSEQ multiplex PCR, and its TCRdb copy is limited to in-frame clones, with some not included. The sample lists around 190,000 clones, approximately 86% seen once, with more than 1.5% in the top ten. This TCR came from a woman between 18 and 29 years old in good health and CMV-seronegative. The sequenced sample was PBMCs. This sequence joins TRBV5-1 and TRBJ2-3; 10 bases line up with TRBD2. The CDR3 DNA is TGCGCCAGTCGCATCCTGTCCCTAGCGGGAGGCACAGATACGCAGTATTTT. It codes for CASRILSLAGGTDTQYF.